This TCR beta chain was retrieved from a study of tumor-infiltrating lymphocytes in primary liver carcinoma. Across the whole study: Male and female patients aged 30 to 69 years made up the cohort.

The germline gives CDR1 SGHDN, CDR2 FVKESK. The CDR3 consists of 16 residues. From 500 ng of total RNA, TCR beta-specific cDNA was reverse-transcribed using a constant-region primer. Employing slightly modified ARM-PCR, three nested multiplex PCR rounds were run, and these gave rise to the TCR beta libraries. It was with TRBV1-TRBV30 forward primers and a C-beta reverse primer that the first two PCR rounds were run, at roughly 10 cycles each. Using its own MiXCR run on the multiplex PCR reads, TCRdb lists one record per CDR3 protein. The sample has around 81,000 distinct CDR3 sequences, 65% to 75% seen once; the top ten hold approximately 14%. Points from the study as a whole: Compared with tumor region pairs, tumor-adjacent and tumor-blood pairs overlapped less.

For this clonotype: Its target is unknown. A read error may account for a junction end that differs from germline.

Extraction of RNA together with DNA used roughly 19-32 mg of unsorted bulk tissue. Treatment-naive at the time, the patients had chronic HBV infection. Every single tumor sample held over 90% viable tumor cells. The chain uses TRBV14 and TRBJ1-5; 7 bases line up with TRBD1. The sequenced sample consisted of liver tumor tissue from sampling region 4. The subset denotes: tumor region T4, right-lateral pole. This TCR came from an older woman with primary liver carcinoma and hepatitis B virus infection. DNA for the CDR3: TGTGCCAGCAGCCAAGTCAAGGGGGCTAGCAATCAGTCCCAGCATTTC. The encoded protein is CASSQVKGASNQSQHF.